This T cell receptor beta chain is from a study of Graves' ophthalmopathy and Graves' hyperthyroidism. Over 18 months of follow-up, stable hyperthyroidism required that no ophthalmopathy appear. As the template, RNA transcripts were used to amplify TCR beta CDR3 regions. First-round RT-PCR with HTBI primers preceded a second-round multiplex PCR. One entry per CDR3 protein results from TCRdb running MiXCR on the multiplex PCR reads. The sample includes under 800,000 distinct CDR3 sequences, 22% of them seen just once. This CDR3 is built from 15 residues. In germline, CDR1 is ENHRY, CDR2 SYGVKD. Trimming left V 0 bases short and J 8 bases short, with 14 bases between. This clonotype was detected many times.

The sequencing sample was made of peripheral blood. The TCR sequence derives from a woman aged 18 to 35 with stable Graves' hyperthyroidism. Some clones in this sample may be carry-over from other donors' samples. The chain combines TRBV10-3 with TRBJ2-4; a weak D match, TRBD2 (6 bases). CDR3 bases: TGTGCCATCAGTGAGTCGAAGGCCGGGGGAGACATTCAGTACTTC. Encoded protein: CAISESKAGGDIQYF.